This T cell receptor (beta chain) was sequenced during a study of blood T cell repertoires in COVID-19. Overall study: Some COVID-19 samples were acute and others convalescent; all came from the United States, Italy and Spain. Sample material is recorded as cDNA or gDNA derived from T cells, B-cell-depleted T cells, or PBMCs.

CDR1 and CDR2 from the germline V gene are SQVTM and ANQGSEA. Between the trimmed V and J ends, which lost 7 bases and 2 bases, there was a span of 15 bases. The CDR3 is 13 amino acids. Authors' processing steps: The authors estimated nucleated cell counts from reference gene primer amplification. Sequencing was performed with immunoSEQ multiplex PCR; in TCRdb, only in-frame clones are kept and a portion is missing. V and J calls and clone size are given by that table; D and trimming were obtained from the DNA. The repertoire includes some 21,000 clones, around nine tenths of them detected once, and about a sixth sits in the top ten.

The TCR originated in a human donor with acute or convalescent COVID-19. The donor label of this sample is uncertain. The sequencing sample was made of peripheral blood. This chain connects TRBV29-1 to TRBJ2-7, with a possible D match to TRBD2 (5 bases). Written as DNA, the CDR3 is TGCAGCGCCTCAGCGGAGCCTACCTACGAGCAGTACTTC. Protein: CSASAEPTYEQYF.